The clone carrying this T cell receptor (beta chain) was recorded at least ten times. What it binds is not known. CDR3 length: 12 residues. Germline lookup yields CDR1 WSHSY and CDR2 SAAADI. The V and J ends lost 2 bases and 1 base respectively, with 2 bases between them. This sample was taken from a study of tumor-infiltrating lymphocytes in primary liver carcinoma. Across the study: Both sexes were represented among patients, who were 30 to 69 years old. Samples returned roughly 3.65 to 8 million productive TCRbeta reads each. Read depth did not differ significantly between tissue types. Overall study findings and caveats: Tumors carried a top-250-clone fraction significantly exceeding that of blood (p = 0.039).

A primer matching the constant region was used to make TCR beta cDNA from 500 to 650 ng of total RNA. Libraries covering TCR beta were generated through three nested multiplex PCR rounds (using a slightly modified ARM-PCR). With TRBV1-TRBV30 forward primers and a C-beta reverse primer, the first two PCR rounds were run for 9 to 10 cycles each. TCRdb re-called the multiplex PCR reads through MiXCR, storing one row per CDR3 protein. The data show approximately 330,000 distinct CDR3 sequences, around three fifths seen once. They got blood RNA out of unsorted whole blood and also pulled out germline DNA.

Specimen: peripheral blood. This sequence was found in a man aged 40-49 years with primary liver carcinoma and hepatitis B virus infection. The J gene is TRBJ1-1, the V gene TRBV10-2; D is undetermined. The CDR3 bases are TGCGCCAGCAGTGAGGCGAACACTGAAGCTTTCTTT. It is translated as CASSEANTEAFF.